This paragraph reports one T cell receptor (beta chain). The record originates from a study of control samples from healthy donors and cancer patients. CDR3 length: 11 residues. With 3 bases removed from V and 8 bases from J, the gap between germline ends came to 7 bases. In germline, CDR1 is MDHEN, CDR2 SYDVKM. Clones were read by immunoSEQ multiplex PCR, and TCRdb kept only the in-frame ones, dropping some. The sample yields about 53,000 clones, about nine tenths seen once. The sequenced sample was PBMCs. This receptor was taken from a man aged 60 to 75 with head and neck cancer. The chain recombines TRBV28 with TRBJ1-2, with D perhaps matching TRBD1 (5 bases). The CDR3 loop is CASSLWGGYTF. In DNA, the CDR3 is TGTGCCAGCAGTTTGTGGGGGGGCTACACCTTC.